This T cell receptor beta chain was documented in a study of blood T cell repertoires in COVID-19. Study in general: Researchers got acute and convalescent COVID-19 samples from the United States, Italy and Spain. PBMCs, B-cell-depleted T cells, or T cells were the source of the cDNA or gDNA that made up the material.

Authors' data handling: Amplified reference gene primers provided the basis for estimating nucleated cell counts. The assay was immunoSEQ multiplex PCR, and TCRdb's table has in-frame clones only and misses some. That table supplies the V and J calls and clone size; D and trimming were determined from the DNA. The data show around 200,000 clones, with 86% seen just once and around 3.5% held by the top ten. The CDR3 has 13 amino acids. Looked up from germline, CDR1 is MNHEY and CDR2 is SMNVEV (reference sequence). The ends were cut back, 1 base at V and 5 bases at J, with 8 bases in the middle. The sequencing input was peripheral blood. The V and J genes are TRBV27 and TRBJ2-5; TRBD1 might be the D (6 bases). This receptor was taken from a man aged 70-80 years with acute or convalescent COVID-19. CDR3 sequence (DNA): TGTGCCAGCAGTTTATGGGGGCGTGAGACCCAGTACTTC. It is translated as CASSLWGRETQYF.